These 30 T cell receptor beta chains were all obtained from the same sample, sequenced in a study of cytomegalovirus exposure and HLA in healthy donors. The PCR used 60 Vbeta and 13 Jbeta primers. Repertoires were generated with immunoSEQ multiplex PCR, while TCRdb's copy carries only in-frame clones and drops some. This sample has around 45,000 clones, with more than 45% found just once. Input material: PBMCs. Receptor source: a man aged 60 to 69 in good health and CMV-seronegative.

The CDR3 DNA sequence: TGTGCCAGCAGCGTTATCTCTGGGGCCAACGTCCTGACTTTC. This codes for CASSVISGANVLTF. V is TRBV9 and J is TRBJ2-6; the D is unclear. The germline V gene has CDR1 SGDLS and CDR2 YYNGEE. The germline V and J ends were trimmed by 2 bases and 0 bases, with 3 bases remaining between them. There are 14 residues in the CDR3.

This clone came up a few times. For the CDR3, the DNA is TGTGCCAGCAGTGACTCGAGTAGCGGGAACACAGATACGCAGTATTTT. This encodes CASSDSSSGNTDTQYF. The rearrangement uses TRBV6-4 and TRBJ2-3; the match to TRBD2 covers 8 bases. The CDR3 consists of 16 residues. Germline assignment: CDR1 MRHNA and CDR2 SNTAGT. V lost 0 bases and J lost 2; bases outside the gene matches: 4.

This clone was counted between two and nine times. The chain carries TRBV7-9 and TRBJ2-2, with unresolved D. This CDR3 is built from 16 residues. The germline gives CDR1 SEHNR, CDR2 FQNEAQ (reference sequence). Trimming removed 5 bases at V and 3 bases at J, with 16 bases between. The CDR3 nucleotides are TGTGCCAGCAGCCCCCAAGCGCCCCTGGACACCGGGGAGCTGTTTTTT. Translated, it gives CASSPQAPLDTGELFF.

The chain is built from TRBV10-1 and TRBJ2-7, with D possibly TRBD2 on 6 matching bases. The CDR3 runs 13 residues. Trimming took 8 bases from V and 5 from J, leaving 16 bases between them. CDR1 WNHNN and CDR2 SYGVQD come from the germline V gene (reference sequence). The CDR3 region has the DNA TGCGCCAGCGGAGGAGGGAATGTCAACGAGCAGTACTTC. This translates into CASGGGNVNEQYF.

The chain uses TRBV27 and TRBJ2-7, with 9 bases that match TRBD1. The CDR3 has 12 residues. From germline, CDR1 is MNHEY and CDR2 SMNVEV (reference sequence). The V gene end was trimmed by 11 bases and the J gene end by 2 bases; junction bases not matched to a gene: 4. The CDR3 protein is CAVRTGAYEQYF. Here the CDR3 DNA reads TGTGCCGTGCGGACAGGGGCCTACGAGCAGTACTTC.

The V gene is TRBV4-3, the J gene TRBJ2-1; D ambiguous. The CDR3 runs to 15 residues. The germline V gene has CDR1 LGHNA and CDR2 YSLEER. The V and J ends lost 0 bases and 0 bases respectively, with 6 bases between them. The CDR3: CASSQEYSSYNEQFF. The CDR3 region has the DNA TGCGCCAGCAGCCAAGAATACAGCTCCTACAATGAGCAGTTCTTC.

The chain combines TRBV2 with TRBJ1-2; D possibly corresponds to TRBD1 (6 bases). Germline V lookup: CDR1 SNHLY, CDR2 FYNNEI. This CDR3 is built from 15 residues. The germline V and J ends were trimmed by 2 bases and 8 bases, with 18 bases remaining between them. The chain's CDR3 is CASSEMSDRPRGYTF. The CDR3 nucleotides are TGTGCCAGCAGTGAAATGTCCGACAGGCCTCGAGGCTACACCTTC.

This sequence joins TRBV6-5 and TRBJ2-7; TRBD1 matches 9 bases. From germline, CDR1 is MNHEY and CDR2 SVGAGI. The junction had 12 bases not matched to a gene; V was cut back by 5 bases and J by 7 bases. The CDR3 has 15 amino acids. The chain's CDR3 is CASSPTGGPTGEQYF. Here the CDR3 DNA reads TGTGCCAGCAGTCCCACAGGGGGCCCCACTGGAGAGCAGTACTTC.

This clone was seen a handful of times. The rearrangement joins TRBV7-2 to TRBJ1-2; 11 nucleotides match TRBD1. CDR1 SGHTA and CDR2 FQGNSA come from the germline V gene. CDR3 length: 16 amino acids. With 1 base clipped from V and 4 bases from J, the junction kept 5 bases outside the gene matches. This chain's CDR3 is CASSLGTGGGIYGYTF. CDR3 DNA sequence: TGTGCCAGCAGCTTAGGGACAGGGGGCGGAATCTATGGCTACACCTTC.

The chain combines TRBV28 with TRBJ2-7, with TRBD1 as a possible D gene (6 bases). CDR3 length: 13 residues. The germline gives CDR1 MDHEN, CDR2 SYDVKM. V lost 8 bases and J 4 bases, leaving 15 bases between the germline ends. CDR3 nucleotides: TGTGCCAGCCTCCGCCCAGGGGAATACGAGCAGTACTTC. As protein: CASLRPGEYEQYF.

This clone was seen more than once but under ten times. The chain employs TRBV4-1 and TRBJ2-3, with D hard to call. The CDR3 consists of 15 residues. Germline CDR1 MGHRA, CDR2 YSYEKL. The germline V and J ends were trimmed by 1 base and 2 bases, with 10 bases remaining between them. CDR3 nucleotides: TGCGCCAGCAGCCAAGTTAGGCGGTACACAGATACGCAGTATTTT. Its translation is CASSQVRRYTDTQYF.

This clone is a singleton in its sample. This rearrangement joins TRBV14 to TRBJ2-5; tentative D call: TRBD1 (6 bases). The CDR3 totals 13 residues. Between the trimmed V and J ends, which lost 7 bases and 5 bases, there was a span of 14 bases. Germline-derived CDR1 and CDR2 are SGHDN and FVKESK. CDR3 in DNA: TGTGCCAGCAACCCACAGGGATGGGAGACCCAGTACTTC. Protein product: CASNPQGWETQYF.

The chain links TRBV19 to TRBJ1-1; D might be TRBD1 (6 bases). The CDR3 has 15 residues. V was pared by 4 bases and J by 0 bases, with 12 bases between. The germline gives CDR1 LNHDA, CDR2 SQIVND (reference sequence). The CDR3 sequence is CASSTRGRLNTEAFF. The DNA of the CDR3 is TGTGCCAGTAGTACCAGGGGCAGACTGAACACTGAAGCTTTCTTT.

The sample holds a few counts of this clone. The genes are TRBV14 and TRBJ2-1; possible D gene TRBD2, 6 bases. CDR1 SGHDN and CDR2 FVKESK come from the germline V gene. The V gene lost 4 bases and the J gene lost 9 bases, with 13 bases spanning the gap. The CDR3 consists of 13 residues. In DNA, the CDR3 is TGTGCCAGCAGCCCAGCGGTGCGGGGTGAGCAGTTCTTC. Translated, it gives CASSPAVRGEQFF.

The CDR3 loop reads CASSSQGGREETQYF. The CDR3 coding sequence is TGTGCCAGCAGCTCGCAGGGGGGAAGAGAAGAGACCCAGTACTTC. The rearrangement links TRBV5-4 to TRBJ2-5, with D perhaps TRBD1 (7 bases). Trimming took 3 bases from V and 3 from J, leaving 15 bases between them. The CDR3 extends over 15 amino acids. Germline CDR1 is SGHNT and CDR2 is YYREEE (reference sequence).

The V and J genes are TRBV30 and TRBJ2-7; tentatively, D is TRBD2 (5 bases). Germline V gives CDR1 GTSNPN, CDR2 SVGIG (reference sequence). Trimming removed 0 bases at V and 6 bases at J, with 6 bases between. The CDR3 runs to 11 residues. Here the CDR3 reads CAWSVSVEQYF. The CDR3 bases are TGTGCCTGGAGTGTTAGCGTCGAGCAGTACTTC.

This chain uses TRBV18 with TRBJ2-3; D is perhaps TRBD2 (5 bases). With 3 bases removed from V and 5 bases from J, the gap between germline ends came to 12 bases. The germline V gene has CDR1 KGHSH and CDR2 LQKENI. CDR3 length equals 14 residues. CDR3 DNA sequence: TGTGCCAGCTCACCCTTGGACTCAGGAGATACGCAGTATTTT. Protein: CASSPLDSGDTQYF.

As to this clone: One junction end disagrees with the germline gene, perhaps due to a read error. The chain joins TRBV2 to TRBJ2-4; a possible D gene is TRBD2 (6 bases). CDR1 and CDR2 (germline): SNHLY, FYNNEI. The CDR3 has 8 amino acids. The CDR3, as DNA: TGTGCCAGCAGTGGGGAGGACTTC. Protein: CASSGEDF.

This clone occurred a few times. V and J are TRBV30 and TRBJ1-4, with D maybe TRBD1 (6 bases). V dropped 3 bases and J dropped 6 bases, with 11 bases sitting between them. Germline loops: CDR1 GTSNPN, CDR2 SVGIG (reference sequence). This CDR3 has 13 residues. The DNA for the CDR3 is TGTGCCTGGAGCCAGGGGTGGGATGAAAAACTGTTTTTT. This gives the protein CAWSQGWDEKLFF.

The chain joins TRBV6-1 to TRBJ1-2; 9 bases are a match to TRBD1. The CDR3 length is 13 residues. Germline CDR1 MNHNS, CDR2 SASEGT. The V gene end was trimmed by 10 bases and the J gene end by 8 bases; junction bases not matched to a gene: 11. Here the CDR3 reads CATKDRGVGGYTF. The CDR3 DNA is TGTGCCACTAAGGACAGGGGAGTTGGAGGCTACACCTTC.

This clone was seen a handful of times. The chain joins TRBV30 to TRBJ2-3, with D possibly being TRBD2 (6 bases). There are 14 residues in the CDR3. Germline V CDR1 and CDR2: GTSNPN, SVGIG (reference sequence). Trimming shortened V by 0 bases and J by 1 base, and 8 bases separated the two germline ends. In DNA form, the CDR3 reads TGTGCCTGGAGTGTATGGGGGGGCACAGATACGCAGTATTTT. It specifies CAWSVWGGTDTQYF.

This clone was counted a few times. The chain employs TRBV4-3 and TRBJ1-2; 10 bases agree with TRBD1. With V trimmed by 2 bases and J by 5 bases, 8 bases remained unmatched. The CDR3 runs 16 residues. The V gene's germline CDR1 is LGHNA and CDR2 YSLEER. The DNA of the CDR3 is TGCGCCAGCAGCCAATTCACCGGGACAGGGGCTTATGGCTACACCTTC. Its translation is CASSQFTGTGAYGYTF.

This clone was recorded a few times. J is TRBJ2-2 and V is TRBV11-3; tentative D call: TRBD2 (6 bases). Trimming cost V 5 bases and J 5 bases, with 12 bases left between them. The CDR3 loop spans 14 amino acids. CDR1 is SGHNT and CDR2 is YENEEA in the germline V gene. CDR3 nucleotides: TGTGCCAGCAGCCGATTACGGGGGACCGGGGAGCTGTTTTTT. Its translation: CASSRLRGTGELFF.

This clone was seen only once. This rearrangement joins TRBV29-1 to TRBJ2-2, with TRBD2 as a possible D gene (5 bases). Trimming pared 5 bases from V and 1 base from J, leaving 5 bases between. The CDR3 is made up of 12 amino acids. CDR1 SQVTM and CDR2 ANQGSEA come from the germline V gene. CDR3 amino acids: CSVSGNTGELFF. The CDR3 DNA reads TGCAGCGTTAGCGGGAACACCGGGGAGCTGTTTTTT.

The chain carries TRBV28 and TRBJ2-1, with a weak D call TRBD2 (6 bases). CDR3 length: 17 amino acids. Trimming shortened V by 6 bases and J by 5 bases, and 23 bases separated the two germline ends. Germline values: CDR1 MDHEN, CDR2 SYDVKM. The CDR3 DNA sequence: TGTGCCAGCAGCGACCGAAACTGGGACTCACTAAACAATGAGCAGTTCTTC. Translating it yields CASSDRNWDSLNNEQFF.

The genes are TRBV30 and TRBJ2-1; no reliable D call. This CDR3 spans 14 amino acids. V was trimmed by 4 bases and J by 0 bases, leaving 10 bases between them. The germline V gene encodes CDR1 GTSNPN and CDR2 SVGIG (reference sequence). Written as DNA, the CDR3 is TGTGCCTGGATGAGGCTTAGCTCCTACAATGAGCAGTTCTTC. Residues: CAWMRLSSYNEQFF.

CDR3 region: CASKADREGYGYTF. The CDR3 bases are TGTGCCAGCAAAGCGGACAGGGAAGGCTATGGCTACACCTTC. The V call is TRBV6-4, the J call TRBJ1-2; 8 bases are a match to TRBD1. The CDR3 spans 14 residues. V dropped 7 bases and J dropped 4; count of bases not matched to a gene: 8. Per germline, CDR1 MRHNA and CDR2 SNTAGT.

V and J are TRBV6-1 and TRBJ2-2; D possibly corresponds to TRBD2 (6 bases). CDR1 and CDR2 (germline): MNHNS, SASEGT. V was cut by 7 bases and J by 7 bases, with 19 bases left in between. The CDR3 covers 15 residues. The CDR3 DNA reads TGTGCCAGCATTCTGGGGGGTACAGGCGGCGGGGAGCTGTTTTTT. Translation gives CASILGGTGGGELFF.

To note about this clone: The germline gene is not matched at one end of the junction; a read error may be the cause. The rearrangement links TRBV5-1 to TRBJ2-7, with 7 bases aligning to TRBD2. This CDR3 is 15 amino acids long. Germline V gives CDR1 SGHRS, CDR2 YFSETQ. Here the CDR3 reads CASGLLGGSSSEQYF. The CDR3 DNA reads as TGCGCCAGCGGCTTGTTGGGAGGGTCGTCCAGCGAGCAGTACTTC.

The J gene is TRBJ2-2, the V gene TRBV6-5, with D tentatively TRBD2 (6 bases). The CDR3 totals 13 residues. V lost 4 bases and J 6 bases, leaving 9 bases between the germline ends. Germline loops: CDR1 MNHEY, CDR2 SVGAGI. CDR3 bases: TGTGCCAGCAGTTCACGGGGGTCCGGGGAGCTGTTTTTT. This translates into CASSSRGSGELFF.